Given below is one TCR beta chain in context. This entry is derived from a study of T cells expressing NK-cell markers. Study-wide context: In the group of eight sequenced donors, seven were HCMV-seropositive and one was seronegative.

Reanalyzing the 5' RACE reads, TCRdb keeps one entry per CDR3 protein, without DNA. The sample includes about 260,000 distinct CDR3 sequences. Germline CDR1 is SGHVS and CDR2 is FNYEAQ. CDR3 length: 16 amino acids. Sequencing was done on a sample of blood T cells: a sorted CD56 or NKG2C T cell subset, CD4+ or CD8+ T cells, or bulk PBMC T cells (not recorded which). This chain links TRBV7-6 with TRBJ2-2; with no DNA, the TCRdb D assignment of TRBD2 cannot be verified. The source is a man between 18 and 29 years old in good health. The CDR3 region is CASSAGGTSFSGELFF.